A selection of T cell receptor beta chains follows, all from one sample in a study of blood T cell repertoires in COVID-19. Produced via immunoSEQ multiplex PCR; TCRdb's table is partial and in-frame only. The sample has 55,000 to 70,000 clones, more than 75% seen once. Sequencing was carried out using PBMCs or T cells enriched from blood (not recorded which). These receptors all come from a woman aged 40 to 50 who had recovered from COVID-19. The CDR3 runs from the conserved cysteine through the conserved F or W. D genes are given only for firm matches. Size tells how often a clone was seen (once, few, many) or the class of an expanded clone, and some rows leave it out.

clone_size	v_call	d_call	j_call	cdr3_nt	cdr3_aa
.	TRBV9	.	TRBJ2-5	TGTGCCAGCAGCGCACCAGGGGCCTCGGAGACCCAGTACTTC	CASSAPGASETQYF
.	TRBV23-1	.	TRBJ1-4	TGCGCCGACCTGGTTCGCCAGGACACTGAAAAACTGTTTTTT	CADLVRQDTEKLFF
.	TRBV27	.	TRBJ2-1	TGTGCCAGCAGTTTTCTTACGGTCTCCTCCGGCGGGCATGAGCAGTTCTTC	CASSFLTVSSGGHEQFF
many	TRBV18	.	TRBJ2-5	TGTGCCAGCTCACCACTTCCCGGTCAAGAGACCCAGTACTTC	CASSPLPGQETQYF
once	TRBV28	.	TRBJ2-7	TGTGCCAGCAGTTTACGCCGGGACTTTAAAAAAAGCTCCTACGAGCAGTACTTC	CASSLRRDFKKSSYEQYF
.	TRBV29-1	.	TRBJ2-7	TGCAGCGTTGGCCGAGGGGGGGCCACCTACGAGCAGTACTTC	CSVGRGGATYEQYF
.	TRBV6-5	.	TRBJ1-3	TGTGCCAGCAGTTACCGCGGAGCTCTTGACACCATATATTTT	CASSYRGALDTIYF
.	TRBV7-9	TRBD1	TRBJ1-2	TGTGCCAGCAGCTCCACAGGGGTAGCTAACTATGGCTACACCTTC	CASSSTGVANYGYTF
.	TRBV6-1	.	TRBJ2-1	TGTGCCAGCAGTGAAAATCCGGGGGGCGGCTACAATGAGCAGTTCTTC	CASSENPGGGYNEQFF
.	TRBV5-5	.	TRBJ2-7	TGTGCCAGCAGCTTTAGGACAGTATCCTACGAGCAGTACTTC	CASSFRTVSYEQYF
.	TRBV6-1	.	TRBJ2-1	TGTGCCAGCAGTGAACGAGCGAGCATCACCTACAATGAGCAGTTCTTC	CASSERASITYNEQFF
.	TRBV5-1	TRBD2	TRBJ2-3	TGCGCCAGCAGCTTCCGGACTAGCGGTTCCACAGATACGCAGTATTTT	CASSFRTSGSTDTQYF
few	TRBV5-6	TRBD1	TRBJ2-5	TGTGCCAGCAGCGCCCCCGGGACAGTCCAGGGGGAGACCCAGTACTTC	CASSAPGTVQGETQYF
.	TRBV19	.	TRBJ1-1	TGTGCCAGTAGCCAGGCACGGATGGAGAACACTGAAGCTTTCTTT	CASSQARMENTEAFF
.	TRBV19	.	TRBJ1-1	TGTGCCAGTAGTTACAGGGTCCAGCCTGAAGCTTTCTTT	CASSYRVQPEAFF
.	TRBV12-5	.	TRBJ1-1	TGTGCTAGTGGCCTGACCGGGACTGAAGCTTTCTTT	CASGLTGTEAFF
.	TRBV2	.	TRBJ1-6	TGTGCCAGCAGCCAGAATGGACAGTATAATTCACCCCTCCACTTT	CASSQNGQYNSPLHF
.	TRBV5-1	.	TRBJ1-2	TGCGCCAGCAGCTTGACCCCTATGGACATCAACTATGGCTACACCTTC	CASSLTPMDINYGYTF
.	TRBV9	TRBD2	TRBJ2-1	TGTGCCAGCAGCGTAGGGCCAGCGGGGAGGAATGAGCAGTTCTTC	CASSVGPAGRNEQFF
.	TRBV5-1	TRBD1	TRBJ2-2	TGCGCCAGCAGCTGGACAGGGTTTGGTCGGGAGCTGTTTTTT	CASSWTGFGRELFF
few	TRBV15	.	TRBJ1-1	TGTGCCACCAGCAGATCACAGAACACTGAAGCTTTCTTT	CATSRSQNTEAFF
.	TRBV7-9	.	TRBJ2-5	TGTGCCAGCAGCCCCTGGGGGCGGGGGTCAGAGACCCAGTACTTC	CASSPWGRGSETQYF
.	TRBV5-5	TRBD1	TRBJ2-7	TGTGCCAGCAGCCCGACAGGGGGATACGAGCAGTACTTC	CASSPTGGYEQYF
once	TRBV10-3	TRBD2	TRBJ2-6	TGTGCCATCAGTGACAGCGGGGGGTACCCCAATGGGGCCAACGTCCTGACTTTC	CAISDSGGYPNGANVLTF
few	TRBV7-9	.	TRBJ1-4	TGTGCCAGCAGCTTACAGGGAAAACTGTTTTTT	CASSLQGKLFF
.	TRBV12-3/TRBV12-4	TRBD1	TRBJ1-2	TGTGCCAGCAGCCCCGGACAGGGGGCAAGCTACACCTTC	CASSPGQGASYTF
.	TRBV2	.	TRBJ1-6	TGTGCCAGCAATCGACACAATAATTCACCCCTCCACTTT	CASNRHNNSPLHF
.	TRBV7-5	.	TRBJ1-2	TGTGTCAGAAGCTTAGGAGGATTTCGGGACACTAAGCTCGGTGGCTACACCTTC	CVRSLGGFRDTKLGGYTF
once	TRBV19	TRBD1	TRBJ2-5	TGTGCCAGTAGTACCGGGACAGGGTCACAAGAGACCCAGTACTTC	CASSTGTGSQETQYF
.	TRBV6-5	TRBD2	TRBJ2-3	TGTGCCAGCAGCCAGTTCGGGGGGACAGATACGCAGTATTTT	CASSQFGGTDTQYF
.	TRBV3-1/TRBV3-2	TRBD1	TRBJ1-2	TGTGCCAGCAGCCTGGACAGGGGGCGAGGCTACACCTTC	CASSLDRGRGYTF
.	TRBV10-2	.	TRBJ1-3	TGCGCCAGCAGTGAGTCCGGTCACTCTGGAAACACCATATATTTT	CASSESGHSGNTIYF
.	TRBV11-2	.	TRBJ2-4	TGTGCCAGCAGCTTAGATTCGTTAGCCAAAAACATTCAGTACTTC	CASSLDSLAKNIQYF
.	TRBV7-2	.	TRBJ2-5	TGTGCCAGCAGCTTAGGGGGGCTAGCCAGCCAAGAGACCCAGTACTTC	CASSLGGLASQETQYF
.	TRBV3-1/TRBV3-2	.	TRBJ1-5	TGTGCCAGCAGCCAAGGGCCAAATCAGCCCCAGCATTTT	CASSQGPNQPQHF
.	TRBV4-1	TRBD2	TRBJ2-1	TGCGCCAGCGGGACTAGCCCATACAATGAGCAGTTCTTC	CASGTSPYNEQFF
.	TRBV9	.	TRBJ2-2	TGTGCCAGCAGCGTAAGCTCTTTTGGCACCGGGGAGCTGTTTTTT	CASSVSSFGTGELFF
.	TRBV28	TRBD1	TRBJ1-5	TGTGCCGGGGGGGACAGGCCCAATCAGCCCCAGCATTTT	CAGGDRPNQPQHF
.	TRBV6-5	.	TRBJ2-5	TGTGCCAGCAGCGGGACTGCGGGAGAGACCCAGTACTTC	CASSGTAGETQYF
once	TRBV7-9	TRBD2	TRBJ2-1	TGTGCCAGCACACTAGGGTCCAGGGACTACTACAATGAGCAGTTCTTC	CASTLGSRDYYNEQFF
.	TRBV5-4	TRBD2	TRBJ2-3	TGTGCCAGCAGCCCGGGACTAGCGGGGGCCATCACAGATACGCAGTATTTT	CASSPGLAGAITDTQYF
few	TRBV6-2/TRBV6-3	TRBD2	TRBJ2-1	TGTGCCAGCAGTTACTCGCCCCAGGGACTAGCTACTGGAAATGAGCAGTTCTTC	CASSYSPQGLATGNEQFF
.	TRBV3-1/TRBV3-2	.	TRBJ2-7	TGTGCCAGCAGCCCAGCCCTGGGACACTCCTACGAGCAGTACTTC	CASSPALGHSYEQYF
.	TRBV19	.	TRBJ1-4	TGTGCCAGTAGTGATGGCGCGGGTGCAACTAATGAAAAACTGTTTTTT	CASSDGAGATNEKLFF
once	TRBV24-1	.	TRBJ1-2	TGTGCCACCAGTGAGCTTACAGGTCCCTTAGGCTACACCTTC	CATSELTGPLGYTF
.	TRBV9	TRBD1	TRBJ2-7	TGTGCCAGCAGCGTGGTTGACAGGGGGGACGGCGAGCAGTACTTC	CASSVVDRGDGEQYF
.	TRBV4-1	TRBD1	TRBJ1-5	TGCGCCAGCAGCCAAGGGACAGGGGGCTTCAATCAGCCCCAGCATTTT	CASSQGTGGFNQPQHF
.	TRBV10-2	TRBD1	TRBJ1-6	TGCGCCAGCAGTCAAACAGGGGGCGCGCTTTCACCCCTCCACTTT	CASSQTGGALSPLHF
.	TRBV2	TRBD1	TRBJ2-5	TGTGCCAGCAGTGACAGGGGGCAAGGAGAGACCCAGTACTTC	CASSDRGQGETQYF